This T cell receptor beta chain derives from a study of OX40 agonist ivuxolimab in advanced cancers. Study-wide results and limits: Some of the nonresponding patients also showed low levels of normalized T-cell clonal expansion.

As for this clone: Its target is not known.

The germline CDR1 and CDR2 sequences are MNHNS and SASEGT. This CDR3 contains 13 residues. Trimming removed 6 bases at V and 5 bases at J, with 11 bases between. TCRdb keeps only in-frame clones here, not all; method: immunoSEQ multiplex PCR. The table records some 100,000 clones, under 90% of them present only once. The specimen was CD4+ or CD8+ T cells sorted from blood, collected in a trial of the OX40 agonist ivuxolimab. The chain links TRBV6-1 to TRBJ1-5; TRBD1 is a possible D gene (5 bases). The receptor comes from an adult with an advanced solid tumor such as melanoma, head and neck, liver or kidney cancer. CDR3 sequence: CASSPQEDQPQHF. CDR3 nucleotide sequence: TGTGCCAGCAGCCCACAGGAGGATCAGCCCCAGCATTTT.